Shown below are 23 T cell receptor beta chains from a single sample sequenced in a study of T cell responses to AZD1222 COVID-19 vaccine (dated by TCRdb to about 2021). Libraries were prepared through the immunoSEQ multiplex PCR assay. TCRdb holds this immuneACCESS table with in-frame rearrangements only. Some clones are missing; in checked studies, unresolved V genes explain under half, and the rest has no known cause. The sample records some 140,000 clones, 80% to 95% of which are singletons. The ten largest clones take up around 6.5% of the sample. According to the study, the label for this sample's time point signals: about 28 days (+/-7) after the second vaccine dose. This sample comprised peripheral blood, obtained 28 days after the second AZD1222 dose. The receptors originated from an adult who received the AZD1222 COVID-19 vaccine.

The chain uses TRBV18 and TRBJ2-5; 9 bases match TRBD2. Trimming removed 3 bases from V and 0 bases from J; junction bases left unmatched: 11. This CDR3 has 18 residues. Germline CDR1 is KGHSH and CDR2 is LQKENI. Here the CDR3 reads CASSPYSGGAGNQETQYF. For the CDR3, the DNA is TGTGCCAGCTCACCTTATAGCGGGGGTGCCGGGAACCAAGAGACCCAGTACTTC.

The gene calls are TRBV23-1 and TRBJ1-5; D is unclear. TRBV23-1 falls under the ORF class, with uncertain function. The CDR3 is 15 residues long. Trimming cost V 7 bases and J 1 base, with 14 bases left between them. The CDR3 nucleotides are TGCGCCAGCACCACCCTTGGGGTAAGCAATCAGCCCCAGCATTTT. Protein sequence: CASTTLGVSNQPQHF.

The chain is built from TRBV7-8 and TRBJ1-3; TRBD1 is a possible D gene (5 bases). Germline V gene sequence: CDR1 SGHVS, CDR2 FQNEAQ. Trimming left V 5 bases short and J 3 bases short, with 17 bases between. This CDR3 has 16 residues. CDR3 loop: CASSPYGGMFGNTIYF. CDR3 coding DNA: TGTGCCAGCAGCCCTTATGGGGGGATGTTTGGAAACACCATATATTTT. The full variable domain, its missing parts supplied by reference TRBV7-8 and TRBJ1-3, is GAGVSQSPRYKVAKRGQDVALRCDPISGHVSLFWYQQALGQGPEFLTYFQNEAQLDKSGLPSDRFFAERPEGSVSTLKIQRTQQEDSAVYLCASSPYGGMFGNTIYFGEGSWLTVV.

V and J are TRBV24-1 and TRBJ1-1; 7 bases map to TRBD1. Per germline, CDR1 KGHDR and CDR2 SFDVKD. V was pared by 1 base and J by 5 bases, with 6 bases of the junction left unmatched. The CDR3 is 15 residues long. CDR3 region: CATSDLETGYTEAFF. In DNA form, the CDR3 reads TGTGCCACCAGTGATTTAGAGACAGGGTATACTGAAGCTTTCTTT.

CDR3: CASSRLLQETQYF. The CDR3 DNA reads TGTGCCAGCAGCCGGCTCCTCCAAGAGACCCAGTACTTC. V usage is TRBV27 and J usage is TRBJ2-5; D is uncertain. With 6 bases removed from V and 1 base from J, the gap between germline ends came to 9 bases. CDR1 MNHEY and CDR2 SMNVEV come from the germline V gene (reference sequence). The CDR3 has 13 amino acids.

V gene TRBV5-1 combines with J gene TRBJ1-5; D gene unclear. Germline loops: CDR1 SGHRS, CDR2 YFSETQ. CDR3 length: 15 residues. V was trimmed by 0 bases and J by 1 base, leaving 8 bases between them. The CDR3 loop is CASSLAPGSNQPQHF. As DNA, the CDR3 is TGCGCCAGCAGCTTGGCCCCGGGCAGCAATCAGCCCCAGCATTTT.

CDR3 region: CASSRIGGPGYEAFF. DNA of the CDR3: TGTGCCAGCAGCCGCATAGGAGGCCCCGGCTATGAAGCTTTCTTT. The V call is TRBV7-3, the J call TRBJ1-1; D gene uncertain. Trimming stripped 5 bases from V and 7 bases from J, with 20 bases between. Germline CDR1 is SGHTA and CDR2 is FQGTGA. The CDR3 sequence is 15 residues long.

The V and J genes are TRBV6-5 and TRBJ2-5; D remains ambiguous. CDR1 is MNHEY and CDR2 is SVGAGI in the germline V gene. CDR3 length: 13 residues. Trimming shortened V by 2 bases and J by 5 bases, and 9 bases separated the two germline ends. CDR3 residues: CASSYAGLETQYF. The CDR3 nucleotides are TGTGCCAGCAGTTACGCTGGCCTGGAGACCCAGTACTTC.

The sample holds one count of this clone. The chain uses TRBV19 and TRBJ1-2; 7 bases line up with TRBD1. With 1 base clipped from V and 7 bases from J, the junction kept 6 bases outside the gene matches. The CDR3 covers 14 residues. Looked up from germline, CDR1 is LNHDA and CDR2 is SQIVND (reference sequence). The CDR3 nucleotides read TGTGCCAGTAGTATAGGTACAGGGGTGGCTGGCTACACCTTC. This translates into CASSIGTGVAGYTF. The full variable domain, in which reference TRBV19 and TRBJ1-2 provide the parts outside the CDR3, is DGGITQSPKYLFRKEGQNVTLSCEQNLNHDAMYWYRQDPGQGLRLIYYSQIVNDFQKGDIAEGYSVSREKKESFPLTVTSAQKNPTAFYLCASSIGTGVAGYTFGSGTRLTVV.

Here the CDR3 reads CASSFAGAHTDTQYF. In DNA, the CDR3 is TGTGCCAGCAGCTTCGCGGGGGCCCACACAGATACGCAGTATTTT. The rearrangement links TRBV7-9 to TRBJ2-3, with a possible D match to TRBD2 (7 bases). The germline V gene encodes CDR1 SEHNR and CDR2 FQNEAQ (reference sequence). Trimming pared 3 bases from V and 2 bases from J, leaving 12 bases between. The CDR3 has 15 amino acids.

This chain uses TRBV25-1 with TRBJ1-6; maybe TRBD1 (6 bases). CDR3 length: 18 residues. Germline V gene data show CDR1 as MGHDK and CDR2 as SYGVNS. V was clipped by 1 base and J by 3 bases, with 16 bases between them. The CDR3 loop is CASSELGASGHYNSPLHF. The CDR3 region has the DNA TGTGCCAGCAGTGAATTGGGCGCCTCGGGACACTATAATTCACCCCTCCACTTT.

The V and J genes are TRBV6-6 and TRBJ1-5; D is unresolved. Trimming left V 8 bases short and J 1 base short, with 9 bases between. This CDR3 is built from 13 residues. The germline V gene has CDR1 MNHNY and CDR2 SVGAGI (reference sequence). CDR3 DNA sequence: TGTGCCAGCGAGGTAGGGAGCAATCAGCCCCAGCATTTT. Translated, it gives CASEVGSNQPQHF.

The gene calls are TRBV27 and TRBJ1-1, with no clear D. The CDR3 consists of 13 residues. V dropped 3 bases and J dropped 0 bases, with 5 bases sitting between them. From germline, CDR1 is MNHEY and CDR2 SMNVEV (reference sequence). The CDR3 sequence is CASSLGLNTEAFF. The CDR3 DNA reads TGTGCCAGCAGTTTGGGGTTGAACACTGAAGCTTTCTTT.

The J gene is TRBJ1-1, the V gene TRBV7-2; maybe TRBD1 (5 bases). The CDR3 runs 19 residues. Germline V gene data show CDR1 as SGHTA and CDR2 as FQGNSA. Trimming pared 0 bases from V and 1 base from J, leaving 21 bases between. CDR3 protein: CASSLAGALGADQNTEAFF. CDR3 nucleotide sequence: TGTGCCAGCAGCTTAGCTGGAGCCCTCGGGGCAGATCAGAACACTGAAGCTTTCTTT.

The chain carries TRBV24-1 and TRBJ2-3, with D tentatively TRBD1 or TRBD2 (5 bases each). The V and J ends lost 4 bases and 4 bases respectively, with 14 bases between them. CDR1 is KGHDR and CDR2 is SFDVKD in the germline V gene. CDR3 length: 15 residues. CDR3 DNA sequence: TGTGCCACCAGTGACCCCCAGAGGGGCGCAGATACGCAGTATTTT. Its protein is CATSDPQRGADTQYF.

The chain recombines TRBV7-6 with TRBJ1-5, with 7 bases that match TRBD1. The V gene end was trimmed by 1 base and the J gene end by 6 bases; junction bases not matched to a gene: 3. CDR1 SGHVS and CDR2 FNYEAQ come from the germline V gene. CDR3 size: 14 residues. CDR3 in DNA: TGTGCCAGCAGCTTAGAGACAGGGAGTCAGCCCCAGCATTTT. Protein sequence: CASSLETGSQPQHF.

This rearrangement joins TRBV5-3 to TRBJ2-7, with 9 bases fitting TRBD1. TRBV5-3 is marked as an open reading frame, function uncertain. CDR3 length: 16 amino acids. After removal of 3 bases from V and 6 bases from J, the junction contained 13 bases not matched to a gene. CDR3 nucleotides: TGTGCCAGAAGCTCCCACCCGGGACAGGGAACGCTCGAGCAGTACTTC. Translation: CARSSHPGQGTLEQYF.

The chain combines TRBV11-2 with TRBJ1-2; TRBD1 might be the D (5 bases). Trimming removed 5 bases from V and 3 bases from J, with 22 bases in between. The CDR3 consists of 17 residues. In germline, CDR1 is SGHAT, CDR2 FQNNGV. The CDR3 reads CASSTRDAGSGDYGYTF. For the CDR3, the DNA is TGTGCCAGCAGCACCAGGGACGCCGGATCGGGTGACTATGGCTACACCTTC. Looking up the rest from reference TRBV11-2 and TRBJ1-2 gives the full variable domain: EAGVAQSPRYKIIEKRQSVAFWCNPISGHATLYWYQQILGQGPKLLIQFQNNGVVDDSQLPKDRFSAERLKGVDSTLKIQPAKLEDSAVYLCASSTRDAGSGDYGYTFGSGTRLTVV.

In DNA form, the CDR3 reads TGTGCCAGCAGCTTAAGGTGCGGGGGGGCGGACACCGGGGAGCTGTTTTTT. Translated: CASSLRCGGADTGELFF. The V and J genes are TRBV7-2 and TRBJ2-2, with 9 bases identical to TRBD2. This CDR3 comprises 17 residues. CDR1 is SGHTA and CDR2 is FQGNSA in the germline V gene. V shed 2 bases and J 3 bases; nucleotides not matched to a gene: 7.

Concerning this clone: One junction end does not reproduce the germline sequence, and a read error may be involved. J is TRBJ1-1 and V is TRBV4-2; D call uncertain. CDR1 is LGHNA, CDR2 YNFKEQ, per germline. The CDR3 is made up of 13 amino acids. CDR3 in amino acids: CASSQSPLLESLF. The DNA of the CDR3 is TGTGCCAGCAGCCAATCTCCCCTGCTTGAATCTCTCTTT.

The chain uses TRBV25-1 and TRBJ1-2; 8 nucleotides agree with TRBD1. The ends lost 1 base at V and 13 bases at J; junction bases unmatched: 8. Germline-derived CDR1 and CDR2 are MGHDK and SYGVNS. This CDR3 contains 13 residues. The CDR3 is CASSEWAGGFSTF. The CDR3 nucleotides read TGTGCCAGCAGTGAATGGGCAGGGGGCTTTTCCACCTTC.

This sequence joins TRBV5-1 and TRBJ2-5; D perhaps matches TRBD1 (5 bases). The germline V gene encodes CDR1 SGHRS and CDR2 YFSETQ. V lost 0 bases, J lost 4 bases, and 10 bases lay in between. CDR3 length equals 14 residues. The CDR3 loop reads CASSLGPGPETQYF. As DNA, the CDR3 is TGCGCCAGCAGCTTGGGCCCAGGGCCAGAGACCCAGTACTTC.

The table lists this clone with a few counts. The chain joins TRBV6-5 to TRBJ1-3; unclear D gene. Looked up from germline, CDR1 is MNHEY and CDR2 is SVGAGI. The V end was cut by 6 bases, the J end by 8 bases, with 14 bases between. The length of the CDR3 is 13 residues. For the CDR3, the DNA is TGTGCCAGCAGACCCACAGCTAAGTACACCATATATTTT. This codes for CASRPTAKYTIYF.